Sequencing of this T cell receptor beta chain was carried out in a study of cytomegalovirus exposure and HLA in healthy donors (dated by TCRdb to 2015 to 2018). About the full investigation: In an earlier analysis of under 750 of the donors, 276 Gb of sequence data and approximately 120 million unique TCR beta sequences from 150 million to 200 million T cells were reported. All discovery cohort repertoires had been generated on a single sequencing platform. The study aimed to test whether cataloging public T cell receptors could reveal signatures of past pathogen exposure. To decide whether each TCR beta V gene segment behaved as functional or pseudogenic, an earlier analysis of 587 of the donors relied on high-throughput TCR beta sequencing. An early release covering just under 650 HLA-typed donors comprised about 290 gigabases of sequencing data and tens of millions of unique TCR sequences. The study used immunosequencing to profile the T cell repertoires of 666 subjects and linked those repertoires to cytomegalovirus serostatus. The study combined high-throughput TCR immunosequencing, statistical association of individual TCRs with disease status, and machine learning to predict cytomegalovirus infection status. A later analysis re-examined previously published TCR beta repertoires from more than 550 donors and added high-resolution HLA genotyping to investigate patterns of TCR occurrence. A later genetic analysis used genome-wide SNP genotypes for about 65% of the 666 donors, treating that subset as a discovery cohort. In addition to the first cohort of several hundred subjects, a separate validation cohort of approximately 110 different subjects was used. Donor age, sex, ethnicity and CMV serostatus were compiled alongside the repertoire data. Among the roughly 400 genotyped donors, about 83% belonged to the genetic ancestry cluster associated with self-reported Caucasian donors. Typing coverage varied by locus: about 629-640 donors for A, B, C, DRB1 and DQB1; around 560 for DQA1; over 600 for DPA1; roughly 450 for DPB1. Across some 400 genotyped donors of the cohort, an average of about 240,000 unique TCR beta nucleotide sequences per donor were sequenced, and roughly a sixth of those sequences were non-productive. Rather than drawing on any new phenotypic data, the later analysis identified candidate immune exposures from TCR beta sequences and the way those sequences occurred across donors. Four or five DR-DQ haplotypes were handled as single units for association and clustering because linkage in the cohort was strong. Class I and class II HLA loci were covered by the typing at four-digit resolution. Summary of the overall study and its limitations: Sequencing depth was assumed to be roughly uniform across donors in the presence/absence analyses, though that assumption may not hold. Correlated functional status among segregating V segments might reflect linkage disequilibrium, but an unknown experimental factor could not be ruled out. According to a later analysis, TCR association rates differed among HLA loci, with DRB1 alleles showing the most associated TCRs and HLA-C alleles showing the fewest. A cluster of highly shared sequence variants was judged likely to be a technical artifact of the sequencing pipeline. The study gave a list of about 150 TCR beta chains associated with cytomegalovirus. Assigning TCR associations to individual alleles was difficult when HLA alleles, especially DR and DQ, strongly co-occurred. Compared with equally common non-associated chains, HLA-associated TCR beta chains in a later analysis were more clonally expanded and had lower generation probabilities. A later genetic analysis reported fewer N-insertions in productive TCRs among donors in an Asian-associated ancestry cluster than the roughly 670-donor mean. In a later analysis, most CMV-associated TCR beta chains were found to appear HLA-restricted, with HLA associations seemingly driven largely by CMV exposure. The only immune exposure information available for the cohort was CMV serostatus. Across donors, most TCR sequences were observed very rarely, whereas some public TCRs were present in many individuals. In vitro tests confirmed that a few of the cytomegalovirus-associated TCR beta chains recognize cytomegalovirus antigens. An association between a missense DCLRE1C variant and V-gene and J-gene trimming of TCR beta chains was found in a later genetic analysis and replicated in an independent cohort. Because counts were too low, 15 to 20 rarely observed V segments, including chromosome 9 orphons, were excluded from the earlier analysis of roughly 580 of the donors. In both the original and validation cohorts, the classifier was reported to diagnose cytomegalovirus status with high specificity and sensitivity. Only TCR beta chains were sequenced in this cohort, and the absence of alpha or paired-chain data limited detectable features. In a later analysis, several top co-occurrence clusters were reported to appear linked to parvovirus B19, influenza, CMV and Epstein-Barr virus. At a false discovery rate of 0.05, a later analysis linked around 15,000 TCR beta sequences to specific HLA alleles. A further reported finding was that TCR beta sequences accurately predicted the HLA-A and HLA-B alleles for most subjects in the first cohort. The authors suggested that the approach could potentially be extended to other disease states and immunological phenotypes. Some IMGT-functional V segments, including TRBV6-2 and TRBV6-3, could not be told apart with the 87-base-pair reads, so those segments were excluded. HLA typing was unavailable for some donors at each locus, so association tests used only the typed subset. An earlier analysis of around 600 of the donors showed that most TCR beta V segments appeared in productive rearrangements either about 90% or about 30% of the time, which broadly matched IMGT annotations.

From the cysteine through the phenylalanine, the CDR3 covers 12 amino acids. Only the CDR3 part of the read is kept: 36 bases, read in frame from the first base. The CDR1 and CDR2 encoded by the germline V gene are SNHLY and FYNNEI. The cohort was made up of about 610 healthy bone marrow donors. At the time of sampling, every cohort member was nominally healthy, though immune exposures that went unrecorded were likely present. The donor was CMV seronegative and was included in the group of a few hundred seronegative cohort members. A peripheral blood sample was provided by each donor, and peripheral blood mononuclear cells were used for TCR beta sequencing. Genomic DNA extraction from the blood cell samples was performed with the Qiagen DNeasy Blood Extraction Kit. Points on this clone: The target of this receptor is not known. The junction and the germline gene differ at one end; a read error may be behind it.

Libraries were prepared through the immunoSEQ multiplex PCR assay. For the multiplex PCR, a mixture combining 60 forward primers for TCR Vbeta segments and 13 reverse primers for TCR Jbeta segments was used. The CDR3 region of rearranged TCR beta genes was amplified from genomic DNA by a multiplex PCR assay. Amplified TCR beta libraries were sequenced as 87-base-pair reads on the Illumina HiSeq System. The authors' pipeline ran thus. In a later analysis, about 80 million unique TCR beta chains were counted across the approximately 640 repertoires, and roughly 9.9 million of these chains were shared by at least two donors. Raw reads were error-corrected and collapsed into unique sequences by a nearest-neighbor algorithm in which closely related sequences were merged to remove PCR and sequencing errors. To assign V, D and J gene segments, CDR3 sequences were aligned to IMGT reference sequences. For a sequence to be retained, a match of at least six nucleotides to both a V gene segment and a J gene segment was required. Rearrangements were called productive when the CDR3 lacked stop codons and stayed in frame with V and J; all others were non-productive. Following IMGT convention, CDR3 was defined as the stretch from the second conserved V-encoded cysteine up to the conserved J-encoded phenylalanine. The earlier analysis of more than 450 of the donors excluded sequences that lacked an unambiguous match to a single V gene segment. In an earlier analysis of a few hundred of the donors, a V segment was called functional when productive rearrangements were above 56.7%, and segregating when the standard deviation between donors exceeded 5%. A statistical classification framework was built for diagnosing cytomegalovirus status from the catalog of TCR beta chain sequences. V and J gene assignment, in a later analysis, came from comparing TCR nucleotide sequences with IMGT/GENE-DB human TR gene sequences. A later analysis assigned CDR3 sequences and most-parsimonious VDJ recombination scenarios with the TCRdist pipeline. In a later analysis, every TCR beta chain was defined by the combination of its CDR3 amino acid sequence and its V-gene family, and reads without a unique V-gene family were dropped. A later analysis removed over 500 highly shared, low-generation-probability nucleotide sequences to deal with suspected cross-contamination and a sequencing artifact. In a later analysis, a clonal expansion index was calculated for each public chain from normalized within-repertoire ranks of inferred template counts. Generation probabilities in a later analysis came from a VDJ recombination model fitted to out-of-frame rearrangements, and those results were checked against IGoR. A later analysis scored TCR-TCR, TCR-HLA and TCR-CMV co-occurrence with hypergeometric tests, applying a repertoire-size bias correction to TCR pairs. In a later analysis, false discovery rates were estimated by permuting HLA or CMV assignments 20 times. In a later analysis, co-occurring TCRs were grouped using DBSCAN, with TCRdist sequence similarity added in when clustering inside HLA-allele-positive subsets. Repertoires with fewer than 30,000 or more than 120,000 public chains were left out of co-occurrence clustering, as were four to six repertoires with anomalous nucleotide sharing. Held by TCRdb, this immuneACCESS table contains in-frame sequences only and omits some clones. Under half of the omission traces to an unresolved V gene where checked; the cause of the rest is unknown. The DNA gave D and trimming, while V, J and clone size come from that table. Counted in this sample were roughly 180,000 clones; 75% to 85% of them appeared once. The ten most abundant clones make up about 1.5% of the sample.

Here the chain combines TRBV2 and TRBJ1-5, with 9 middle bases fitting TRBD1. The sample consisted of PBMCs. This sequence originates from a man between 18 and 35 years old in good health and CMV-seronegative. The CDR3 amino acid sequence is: CASSSSGTGFSF. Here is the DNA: TGTGCCAGCAGTTCTTCCGGGACAGGGTTTAGTTTT.